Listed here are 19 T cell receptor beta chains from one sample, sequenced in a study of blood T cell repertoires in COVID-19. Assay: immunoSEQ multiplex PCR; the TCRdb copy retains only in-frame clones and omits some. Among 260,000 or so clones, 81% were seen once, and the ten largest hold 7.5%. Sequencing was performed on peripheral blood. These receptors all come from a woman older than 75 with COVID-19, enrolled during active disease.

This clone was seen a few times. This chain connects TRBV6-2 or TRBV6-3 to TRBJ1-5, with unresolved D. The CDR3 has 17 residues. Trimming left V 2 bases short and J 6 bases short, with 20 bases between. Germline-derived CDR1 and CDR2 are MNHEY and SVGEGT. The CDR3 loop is CASSYAQKLRGIQPQHF. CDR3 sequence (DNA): TGTGCCAGCAGTTACGCGCAGAAATTACGGGGTATTCAGCCCCAGCATTTT.

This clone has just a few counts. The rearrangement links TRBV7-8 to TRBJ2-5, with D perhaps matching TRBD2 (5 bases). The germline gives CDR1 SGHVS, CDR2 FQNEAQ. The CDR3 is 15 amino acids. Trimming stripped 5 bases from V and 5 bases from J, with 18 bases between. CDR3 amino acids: CASSPGMELRETQYF. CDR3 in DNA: TGTGCCAGCAGCCCCGGGATGGAACTACGGGAGACCCAGTACTTC.

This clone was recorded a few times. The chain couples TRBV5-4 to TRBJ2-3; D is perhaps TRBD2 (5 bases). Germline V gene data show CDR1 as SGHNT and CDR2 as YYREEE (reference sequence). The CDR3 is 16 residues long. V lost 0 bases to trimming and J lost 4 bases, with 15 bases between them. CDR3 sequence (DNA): TGTGCCAGCAGCTTGGCCATGAACCTCGGGGCAGATACGCAGTATTTT. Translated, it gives CASSLAMNLGADTQYF. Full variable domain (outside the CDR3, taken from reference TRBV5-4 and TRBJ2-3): ETGVTQSPTHLIKTRGQQVTLRCSSQSGHNTVSWYQQALGQGPQFIFQYYREEENGRGNFPPRFSGLQFPNYSSELNVNALELDDSALYLCASSLAMNLGADTQYFGPGTRLTVL.

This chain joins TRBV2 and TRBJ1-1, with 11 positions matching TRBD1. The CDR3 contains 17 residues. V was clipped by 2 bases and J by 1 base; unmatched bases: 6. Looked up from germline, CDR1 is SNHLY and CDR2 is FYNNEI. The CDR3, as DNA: TGTGCCAGCAGTGAACTCGGGACAGGGGGACGGAACACTGAAGCTTTCTTT. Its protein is CASSELGTGGRNTEAFF.

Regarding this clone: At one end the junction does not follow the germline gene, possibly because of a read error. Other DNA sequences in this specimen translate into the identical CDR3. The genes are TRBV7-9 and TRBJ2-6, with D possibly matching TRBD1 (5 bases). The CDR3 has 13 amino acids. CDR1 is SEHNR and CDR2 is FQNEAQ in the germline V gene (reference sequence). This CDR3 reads CASSPSGANVLTF. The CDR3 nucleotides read TGTGCCAGCAGCCCCTCTGGGGCCAACGTTCTGACTTTC.

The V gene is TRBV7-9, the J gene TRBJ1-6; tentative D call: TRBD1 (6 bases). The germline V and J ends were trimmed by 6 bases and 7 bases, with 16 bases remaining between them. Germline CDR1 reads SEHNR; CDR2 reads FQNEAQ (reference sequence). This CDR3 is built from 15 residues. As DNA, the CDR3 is TGTGCCAGCAGTTTGGGGGGGACACCCAATTCACCCCTCCACTTT. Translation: CASSLGGTPNSPLHF.

The CDR3 spells CASSGPEQGKANVLTF. The CDR3 DNA follows: TGTGCCAGCAGCGGGCCGGAACAGGGGAAGGCCAACGTCCTGACTTTC. V usage is TRBV3-1 (or the pseudogene TRBV3-2) and J usage is TRBJ2-6; 7 nucleotides agree with TRBD1. The V gene end was trimmed by 5 bases and the J gene end by 6 bases; junction bases not matched to a gene: 10. Germline loops: CDR1 LGHDT, CDR2 YNNKEL (reference sequence). The CDR3 is 16 residues long.

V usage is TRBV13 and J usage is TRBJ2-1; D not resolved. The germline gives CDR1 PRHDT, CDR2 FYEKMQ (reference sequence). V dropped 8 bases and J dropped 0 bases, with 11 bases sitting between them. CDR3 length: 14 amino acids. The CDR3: CASGDQSSYNEQFF. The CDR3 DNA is TGTGCCAGCGGAGATCAGAGCTCCTACAATGAGCAGTTCTTC.

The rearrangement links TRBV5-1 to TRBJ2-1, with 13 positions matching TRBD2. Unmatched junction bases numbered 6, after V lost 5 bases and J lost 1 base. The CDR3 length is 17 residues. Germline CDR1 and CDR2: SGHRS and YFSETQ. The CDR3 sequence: CASSTPGLAGSYNEQFF. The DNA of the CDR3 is TGCGCCAGCAGTACGCCGGGACTAGCGGGGTCCTACAATGAGCAGTTCTTC.

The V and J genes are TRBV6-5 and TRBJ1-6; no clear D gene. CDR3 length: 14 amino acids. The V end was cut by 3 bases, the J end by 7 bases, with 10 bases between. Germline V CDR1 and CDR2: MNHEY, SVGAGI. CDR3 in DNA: TGTGCCAGCAGTTATCGACTTACAAATTCACCCCTCCACTTT. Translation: CASSYRLTNSPLHF.

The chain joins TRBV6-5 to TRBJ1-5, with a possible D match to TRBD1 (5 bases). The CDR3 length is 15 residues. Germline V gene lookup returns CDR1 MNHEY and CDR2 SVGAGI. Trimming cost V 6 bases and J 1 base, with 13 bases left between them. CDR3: CASSQGLTSNQPQHF. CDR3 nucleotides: TGTGCCAGCAGCCAGGGACTTACGAGCAATCAGCCCCAGCATTTT.

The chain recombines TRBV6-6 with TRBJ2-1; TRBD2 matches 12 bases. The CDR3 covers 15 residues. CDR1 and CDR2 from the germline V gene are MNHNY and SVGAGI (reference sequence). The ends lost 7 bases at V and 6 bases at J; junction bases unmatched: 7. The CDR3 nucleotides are TGTGCCAGCACCACGACTAGCGGGAGTATCAATGAGCAGTTCTTC. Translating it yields CASTTTSGSINEQFF.

The CDR3 region has the DNA TGTGCCAGCAGTTACTCTGCGGGAGTTCGCACAGATACGCAGTATTTT. Translation gives CASSYSAGVRTDTQYF. The chain uses TRBV6-5 and TRBJ2-3; 7 nucleotides match TRBD2. Losses at the gene ends were 0 bases for V and 1 base for J; bases not matched to a gene: 4. Germline lookup yields CDR1 MNHEY and CDR2 SVGAGI. This CDR3 spans 16 amino acids.

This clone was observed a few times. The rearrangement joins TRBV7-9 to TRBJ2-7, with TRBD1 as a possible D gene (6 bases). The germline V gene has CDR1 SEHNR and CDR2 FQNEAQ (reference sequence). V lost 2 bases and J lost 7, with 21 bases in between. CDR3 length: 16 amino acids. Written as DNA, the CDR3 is TGTGCCAGCAGCTTATGGGGGCAGGGAGAGTCAGGGGAGCAGTACTTC. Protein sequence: CASSLWGQGESGEQYF.

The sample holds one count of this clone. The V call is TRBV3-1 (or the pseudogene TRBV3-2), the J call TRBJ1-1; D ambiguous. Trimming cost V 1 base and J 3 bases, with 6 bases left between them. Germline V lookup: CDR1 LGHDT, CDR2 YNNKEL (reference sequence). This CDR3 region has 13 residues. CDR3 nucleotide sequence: TGTGCCAGCAGCCAAGGGCGGTACACTGAAGCTTTCTTT. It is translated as CASSQGRYTEAFF.

In nucleotides, the CDR3 is TGTGCTAGTGCCCTCGGGGATCCCACAGATACGCAGTATTTT. Amino acids: CASALGDPTDTQYF. This chain connects TRBV12-5 to TRBJ2-3, with a weak D call TRBD2 (5 bases). Trimming shortened V by 7 bases and J by 2 bases, and 13 bases separated the two germline ends. This CDR3 spans 14 amino acids. Germline CDR1 LGHNT, CDR2 FRNRAP.

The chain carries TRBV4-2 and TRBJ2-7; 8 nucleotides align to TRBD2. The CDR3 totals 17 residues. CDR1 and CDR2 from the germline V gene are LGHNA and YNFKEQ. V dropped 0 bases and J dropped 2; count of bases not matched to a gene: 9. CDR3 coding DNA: TGTGCCAGCAGCCAAGATTTTGACAGCGGGGGACCCTACGAGCAGTACTTC. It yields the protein CASSQDFDSGGPYEQYF.

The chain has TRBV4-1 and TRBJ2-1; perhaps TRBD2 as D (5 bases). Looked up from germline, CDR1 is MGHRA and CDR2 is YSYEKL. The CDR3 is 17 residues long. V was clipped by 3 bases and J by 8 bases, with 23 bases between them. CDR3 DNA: TGCGCCAGCAGCCAGGACGATTATTTCCTAGAGGGCGATGAGCAGTTCTTC. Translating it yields CASSQDDYFLEGDEQFF.

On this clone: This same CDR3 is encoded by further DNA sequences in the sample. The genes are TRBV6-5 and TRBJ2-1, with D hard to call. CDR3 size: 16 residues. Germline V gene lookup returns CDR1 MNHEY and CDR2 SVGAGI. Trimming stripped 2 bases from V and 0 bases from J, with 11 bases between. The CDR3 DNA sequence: TGTGCCAGCAGTTACCTCGCGGCTAGCTCCTACAATGAGCAGTTCTTC. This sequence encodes CASSYLAASSYNEQFF.